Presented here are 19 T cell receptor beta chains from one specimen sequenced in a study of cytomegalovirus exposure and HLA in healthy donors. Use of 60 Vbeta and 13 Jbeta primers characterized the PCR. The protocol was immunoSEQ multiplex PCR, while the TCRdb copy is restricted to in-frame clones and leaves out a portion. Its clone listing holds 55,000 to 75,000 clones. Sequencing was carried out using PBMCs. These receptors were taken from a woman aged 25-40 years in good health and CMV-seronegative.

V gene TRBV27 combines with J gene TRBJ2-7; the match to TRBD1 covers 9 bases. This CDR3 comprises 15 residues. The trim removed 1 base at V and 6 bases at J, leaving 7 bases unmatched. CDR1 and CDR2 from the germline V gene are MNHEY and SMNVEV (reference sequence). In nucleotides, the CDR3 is TGTGCCAGCAGTTTATTACCGGGACAGGGAGGCGAGCAGTACTTC. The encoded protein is CASSLLPGQGGEQYF.

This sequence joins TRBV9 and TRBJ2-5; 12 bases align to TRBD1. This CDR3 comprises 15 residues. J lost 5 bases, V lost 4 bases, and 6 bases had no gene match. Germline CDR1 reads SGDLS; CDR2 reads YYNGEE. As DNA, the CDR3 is TGTGCCAGCAGCTTTGGGACAGGGGGCCTGGAGACCCAGTACTTC. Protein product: CASSFGTGGLETQYF.

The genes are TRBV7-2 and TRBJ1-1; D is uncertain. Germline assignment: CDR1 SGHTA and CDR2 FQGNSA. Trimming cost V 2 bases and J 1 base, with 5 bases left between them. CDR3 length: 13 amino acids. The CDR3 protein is CASSLRQNTEAFF. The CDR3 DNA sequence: TGTGCCAGCAGCTTAAGACAGAACACTGAAGCTTTCTTT.

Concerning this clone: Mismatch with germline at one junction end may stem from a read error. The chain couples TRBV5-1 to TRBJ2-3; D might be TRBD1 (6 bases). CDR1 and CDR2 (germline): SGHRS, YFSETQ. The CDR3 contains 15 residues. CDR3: CASSSTVGTTGTQYF. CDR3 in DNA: TGCGCCAGCAGCTCGACCGTTGGGACGACAGGTACGCAGTATTTT.

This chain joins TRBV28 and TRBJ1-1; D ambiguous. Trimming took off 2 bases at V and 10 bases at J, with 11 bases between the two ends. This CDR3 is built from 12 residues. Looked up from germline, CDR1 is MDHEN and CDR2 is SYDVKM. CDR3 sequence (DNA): TGTGCCAGCAGTTTAGGTTGGGAGGTAGCTTTCTTT. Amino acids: CASSLGWEVAFF. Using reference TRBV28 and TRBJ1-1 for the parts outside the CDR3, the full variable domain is DVKVTQSSRYLVKRTGEKVFLECVQDMDHENMFWYRQDPGLGLRLIYFSYDVKMKEKGDIPEGYSVSREKKERFSLILESASTNQTSMYLCASSLGWEVAFFGQGTRLTVV.

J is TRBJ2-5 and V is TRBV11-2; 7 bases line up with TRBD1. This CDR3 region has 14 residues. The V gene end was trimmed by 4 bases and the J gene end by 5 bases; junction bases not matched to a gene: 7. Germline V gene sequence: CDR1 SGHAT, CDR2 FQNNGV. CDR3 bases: TGTGCCAGCAGCTCCGGGACAGCGTTGGAGACCCAGTACTTC. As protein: CASSSGTALETQYF.

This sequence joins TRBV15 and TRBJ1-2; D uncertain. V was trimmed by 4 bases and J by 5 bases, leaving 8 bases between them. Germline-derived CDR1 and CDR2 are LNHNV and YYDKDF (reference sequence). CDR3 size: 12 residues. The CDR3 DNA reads TGTGCCACCAGCACCGGCGGTTATGGCTACACCTTC. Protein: CATSTGGYGYTF.

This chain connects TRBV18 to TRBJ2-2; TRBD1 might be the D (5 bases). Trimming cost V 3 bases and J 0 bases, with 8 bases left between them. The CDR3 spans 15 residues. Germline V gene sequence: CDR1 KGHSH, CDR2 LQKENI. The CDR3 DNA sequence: TGTGCCAGCTCACCGGAGACAGCGAACACCGGGGAGCTGTTTTTT. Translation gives CASSPETANTGELFF.

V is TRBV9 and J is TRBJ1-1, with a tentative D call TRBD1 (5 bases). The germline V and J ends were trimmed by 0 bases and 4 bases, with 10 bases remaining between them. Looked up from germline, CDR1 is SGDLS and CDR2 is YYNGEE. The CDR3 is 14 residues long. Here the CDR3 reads CASSVVGGVTEAFF. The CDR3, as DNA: TGTGCCAGCAGCGTAGTCGGAGGGGTCACTGAAGCTTTCTTT. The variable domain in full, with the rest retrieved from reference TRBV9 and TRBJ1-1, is DSGVTQTPKHLITATGQRVTLRCSPRSGDLSVYWYQQSLDQGLQFLIQYYNGEERAKGNILERFSAQQFPDLHSELNLSSLELGDSALYFCASSVVGGVTEAFFGQGTRLTVV.

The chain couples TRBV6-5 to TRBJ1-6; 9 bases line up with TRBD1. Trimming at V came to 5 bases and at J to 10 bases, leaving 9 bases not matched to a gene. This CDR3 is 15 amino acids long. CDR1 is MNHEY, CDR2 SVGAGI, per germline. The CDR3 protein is CASSPPGQGRSPLHF. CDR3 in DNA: TGTGCCAGCAGTCCACCGGGACAGGGAAGATCACCCCTCCACTTT.

The CDR3 region is CASGGGLTFNEQFF. The CDR3 DNA reads TGTGCCAGCGGCGGAGGGCTGACCTTCAATGAGCAGTTCTTC. This chain joins TRBV7-2 and TRBJ2-1; the D gene is possibly TRBD2 (6 bases). CDR3 size: 14 residues. Germline V gene lookup returns CDR1 SGHTA and CDR2 FQGNSA. Trimming shortened V by 8 bases and J by 6 bases, and 17 bases separated the two germline ends.

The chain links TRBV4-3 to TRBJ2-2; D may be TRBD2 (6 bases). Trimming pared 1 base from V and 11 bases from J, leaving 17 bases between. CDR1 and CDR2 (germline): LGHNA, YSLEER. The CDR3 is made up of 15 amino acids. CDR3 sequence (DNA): TGCGCCAGCAGCCAAGTTTCAGGGAACGGGGGTGAGCTGTTTTTT. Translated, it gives CASSQVSGNGGELFF.

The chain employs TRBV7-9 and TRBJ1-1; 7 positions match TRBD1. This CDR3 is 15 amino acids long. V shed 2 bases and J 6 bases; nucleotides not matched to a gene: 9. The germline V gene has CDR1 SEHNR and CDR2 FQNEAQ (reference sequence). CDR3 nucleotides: TGTGCCAGCAGCTTATGGGGACAGTCAGCCGCTGAAGCTTTCTTT. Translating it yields CASSLWGQSAAEAFF.

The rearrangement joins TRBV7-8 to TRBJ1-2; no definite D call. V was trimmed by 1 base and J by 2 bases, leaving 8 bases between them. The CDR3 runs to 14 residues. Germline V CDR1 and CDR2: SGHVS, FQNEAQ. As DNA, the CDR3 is TGTGCCAGCAGCTTAGAGGCGGGGAACTATGGCTACACCTTC. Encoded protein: CASSLEAGNYGYTF.

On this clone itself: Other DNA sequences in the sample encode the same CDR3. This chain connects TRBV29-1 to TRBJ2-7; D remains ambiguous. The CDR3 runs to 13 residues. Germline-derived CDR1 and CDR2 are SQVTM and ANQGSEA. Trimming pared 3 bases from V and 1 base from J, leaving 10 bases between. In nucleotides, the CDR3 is TGCAGCGTTGATACTGGGCAATCCTACGAGCAGTACTTC. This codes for CSVDTGQSYEQYF.

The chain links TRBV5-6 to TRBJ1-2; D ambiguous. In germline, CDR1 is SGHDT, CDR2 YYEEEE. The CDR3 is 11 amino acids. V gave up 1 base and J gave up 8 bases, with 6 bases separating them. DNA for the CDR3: TGTGCCAGCAGCTTGACTCTAGGCTACACCTTC. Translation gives CASSLTLGYTF.

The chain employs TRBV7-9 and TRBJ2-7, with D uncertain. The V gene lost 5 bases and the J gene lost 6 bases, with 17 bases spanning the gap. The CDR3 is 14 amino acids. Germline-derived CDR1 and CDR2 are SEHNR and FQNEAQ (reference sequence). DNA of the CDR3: TGTGCCAGCAGCCCCCCCTTGCGGTGGCCCGAGCAGTACTTC. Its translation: CASSPPLRWPEQYF.

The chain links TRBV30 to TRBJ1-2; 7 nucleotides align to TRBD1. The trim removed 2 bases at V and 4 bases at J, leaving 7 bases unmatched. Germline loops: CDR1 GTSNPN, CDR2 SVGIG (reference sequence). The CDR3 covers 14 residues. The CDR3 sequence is CAWSPGQWGYGYTF. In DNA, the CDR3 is TGTGCCTGGAGTCCGGGACAGTGGGGCTATGGCTACACCTTC.

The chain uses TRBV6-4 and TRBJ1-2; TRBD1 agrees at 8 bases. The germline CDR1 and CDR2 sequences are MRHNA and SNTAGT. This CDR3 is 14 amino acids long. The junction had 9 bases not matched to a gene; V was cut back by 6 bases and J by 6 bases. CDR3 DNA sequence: TGTGCCAGCAGCCCAGGACAGGGTCCCGATGGCTACACCTTC. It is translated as CASSPGQGPDGYTF.